The clone carrying this TCR beta chain was recorded a few times. The target antigen is unknown. CDR3 length equals 14 residues. Germline V CDR1 and CDR2: MNHEY, SMNVEV (reference sequence). V lost 6 bases and J lost 7, with 16 bases in between. RNA transcripts provided the source from which TCR beta CDR3 regions were amplified. Using the HTBI primer set, a first-round RT-PCR was run on the TCR CDR3. TCRdb redid the calling of the multiplex PCR reads with MiXCR, one entry per CDR3 protein. This table holds about 600,000 distinct CDR3 sequences, about 16% found once. The source of the sample is a study of T cells in Graves' hyperthyroidism and ophthalmopathy. Points from the study as a whole: Ophthalmopathy was model-predicted a median approximately 6.4 months pre-onset. Blood also carried most thyroid clonotypes expanded above 0.001.

Fresh peripheral blood, 8 to 10 ml, was the source of the PBMCs. J is TRBJ2-1 and V is TRBV27; perhaps TRBD1 as D (7 bases). This TCR came from a woman in her forties with Graves' ophthalmopathy. The sequenced sample was blood. The DNA of the CDR3 is TGTGCCAGCAGCTCATCAGGGGGGACTAATGAGCAGTTCTTC. It yields the protein CASSSSGGTNEQFF.